These T cell receptor beta chains were read from a single sample in a study of response to subunit inactivated influenza vaccine. TCRdb reprocessed the RT-PCR reads via MiXCR and lists one record per CDR3 protein. The sample has 750,000 to 850,000 distinct CDR3 sequences; approximately 17% are singletons. The material was PBMCs from blood, obtained around 5 days after vaccination. Receptor source: a man aged 50 or older who received an inactivated influenza vaccine. The CDR3 runs from the conserved cysteine through the conserved F or W. A D gene is named only where the DNA matches it firmly. The size field is filled for only some rows; it gives once, few, many or a size class.

CDR3: CASSPSLPYGYTF
DNA: TGTGCCAGCAGTCCGTCTCTCCCCTATGGCTACACCTTC
D: -
size: -
V: TRBV12-3/TRBV12-4
J: TRBJ1-2

CDR3: CAIQRTGGNEQFF
DNA: TGTGCCATCCAGCGGACGGGGGGCAATGAGCAGTTCTTC
D: TRBD2
size: -
V: TRBV10-3
J: TRBJ2-1

CDR3: CASSTSGVWTDTQYF
DNA: TGTGCCAGCAGTACTTCAGGGGTCTGGACAGATACGCAGTATTTT
D: -
size: few
V: TRBV28
J: TRBJ2-3

CDR3: CASSQEIGDSGEAFF
DNA: TGCGCCAGCAGCCAAGAAATCGGGGATAGTGGTGAAGCTTTCTTT
D: -
size: -
V: TRBV4-3
J: TRBJ1-1

CDR3: CASRKQGAQTEAFF
DNA: TGCGCCAGCAGAAAACAGGGGGCGCAGACTGAAGCTTTCTTT
D: TRBD1
size: few
V: TRBV5-1
J: TRBJ1-1

CDR3: CAIKKSDGMNTEAFF
DNA: TGTGCCATCAAGAAATCGGACGGCATGAACACTGAAGCTTTCTTT
D: -
size: -
V: TRBV10-3
J: TRBJ1-1

CDR3: CASTMGFSGRPEAFF
DNA: TGTGCCAGCACCATGGGATTCAGCGGACGACCTGAAGCTTTCTTT
D: -
size: few
V: TRBV28
J: TRBJ1-1

CDR3: CAIIRDNEQFF
DNA: TGTGCCATCATACGGGACAATGAGCAGTTCTTC
D: -
size: many
V: TRBV10-3
J: TRBJ2-1

CDR3: CASSLSPVSYEQYF
DNA: TGTGCCAGCAGCTTATCCCCGGTCTCCTACGAGCAGTACTTC
D: -
size: many
V: TRBV7-2
J: TRBJ2-7

CDR3: CASRKAGGLLNEQFF
DNA: TGTGCCAGCAGAAAAGCGGGGGGGCTCCTTAATGAGCAGTTCTTC
D: TRBD2
size: -
V: TRBV6-1
J: TRBJ2-1

CDR3: CASSLTVATGNTIYF
DNA: TGCGCCAGCAGCCTGACCGTAGCCACGGGAAACACCATATATTTT
D: -
size: few
V: TRBV5-1
J: TRBJ1-3

CDR3: CASSLDRVRADTQYF
DNA: TGCGCCAGCAGCTTGGACCGGGTTCGGGCAGATACGCAGTATTTT
D: -
size: -
V: TRBV5-1
J: TRBJ2-3

CDR3: CASSAFRTGPSSYEQYF
DNA: TGTGCCAGCAGCGCCTTCAGGACAGGCCCGAGCTCCTACGAGCAGTACTTC
D: TRBD1
size: few
V: TRBV7-9
J: TRBJ2-7

CDR3: CASSLPGKGYNEQFF
DNA: TGTGCCAGCAGTTTGCCAGGGAAGGGCTACAATGAGCAGTTCTTC
D: -
size: -
V: TRBV28
J: TRBJ2-1

CDR3: CSVESPGVVTEAFF
DNA: TGCAGCGTTGAGTCCCCAGGGGTGGTCACTGAAGCTTTCTTT
D: -
size: -
V: TRBV29-1
J: TRBJ1-1

CDR3: CASSVGLSGSSYNEQFF
DNA: TGTGCCAGCAGCGTAGGACTCAGCGGGAGCTCCTACAATGAGCAGTTCTTC
D: TRBD2
size: few
V: TRBV9
J: TRBJ2-1

CDR3: CASSSMSSWGVLIGELFF
DNA: TGTGCCAGCAGCTCGATGTCCAGTTGGGGGGTTTTAATCGGGGAGCTGTTTTTT
D: -
size: many
V: TRBV11-2
J: TRBJ2-2

CDR3: CASSLGARGEQYF
DNA: TGTGCCAGCAGCTTAGGTGCCAGGGGAGAGCAGTACTTC
D: -
size: -
V: TRBV7-2
J: TRBJ2-7

CDR3: CSATGGGRTDTQYF
DNA: TGCAGTGCCACAGGGGGGGGTCGGACAGATACGCAGTATTTT
D: -
size: -
V: TRBV20-1
J: TRBJ2-3